The T cell receptor (beta chain) under discussion was sequenced for a study of CD8+ T cells in alopecia areata. Study in general: Tofacitinib was taken orally by treated patients, and the dose was 5 to 10 mg twice daily. Study-wide points: Scalp repertoires also include resident alphabeta T cells from normal skin. Affected lesional scalp, above all in alopecia totalis/universalis, was more clonal than normal scalp.

Sampling of alopecia areata patients yielded lesional scalp punch biopsies as well as peripheral blood. After isolation, RNA underwent reverse transcription to generate cDNA as the sequencing template. Sequenced by immunoSEQ multiplex PCR; TCRdb stores in-frame clones only, minus some. Here the sample spans under 70,000 clones, around 96% being singletons. Unmatched junction bases numbered 11, after V lost 1 base and J lost 2 bases. Germline-derived CDR1 and CDR2 are LGHNA and YSLEER. CDR3 length: 18 amino acids. On this clone: Its antigen is still unknown.

The genes are TRBV4-3 and TRBJ2-3, with 8 nucleotides matching TRBD2. The sample in question was CD8+ T cells sorted from blood, obtained at week 0. This clonotype was sampled from a human donor with alopecia areata. CDR3 protein: CASSQARWAGGYTDTQYF. The CDR3 DNA follows: TGCGCCAGCAGCCAAGCGCGTTGGGCGGGGGGATACACAGATACGCAGTATTTT.